The 15 T cell receptor beta chains reported below all come from one sample, sequenced in a study of T cell repertoires in cytomegalovirus infection (dated by TCRdb to between 2019 and 2020). This sample was sequenced with an Illumina HiSeq 1500. Using fastp trimming at Q25 and MiXCR clonotype assembly, TCRdb reanalyzed the public sequencing data and kept in-frame beta chains. Every entry covers one CDR3 protein and lists the most common genes and DNA from its rows. The sample data list about 83,000 distinct CDR3 sequences, and about 44% of these were observed just once. 93% of the sample is taken by the ten largest. What these receptors recognize is not known. The sample's treatment or condition label, decoded: in vitro stimulation with specific CMV peptide epitopes to enrich CMV-specific T cells. This material consisted of CD8+ T cells from cultured PBMCs, taken from culture after CMV antigen stimulation. The receptors were gathered from a human donor in good health (CMV status not recorded). Some clones in this sample may be carry-over from other donors' samples.

This clonotype was detected a few times. The chain combines TRBV19 with TRBJ1-1; no definite D call. The V and J ends lost 3 bases and 0 bases respectively, with 11 bases between them. Germline values: CDR1 LNHDA, CDR2 SQIVND (reference sequence). The CDR3 has 15 amino acids. The CDR3 nucleotides read TGTGCCAGTAGTATTTCTGGACCTATGAACACTGAAGCTTTCTTT. Amino acids: CASSISGPMNTEAFF.

The chain recombines TRBV19 with TRBJ1-1, with 7 bases fitting TRBD1. The CDR3 contains 15 residues. CDR1 and CDR2 (germline): LNHDA, SQIVND (reference sequence). With 8 bases clipped from V and 0 bases from J, the junction kept 9 bases outside the gene matches. The CDR3 sequence: CASSPVTGMNTEAFF. Here the CDR3 DNA reads TGTGCCAGTTCGCCCGTGACAGGGATGAACACTGAAGCTTTCTTT.

This clonotype was seen a handful of times. The DNA for the CDR3 is TGCGCCAGCAGCCACGATGAGAACACTGAAGCTTTCTTT. Translating gives CASSHDENTEAFF. The genes are TRBV4-1 and TRBJ1-1; no reliable D call. Germline loops: CDR1 MGHRA, CDR2 YSYEKL. The CDR3 sequence is 13 residues long. Trimming took off 3 bases at V and 1 base at J, with 6 bases between the two ends.

In this sample, this clonotype turned up a few times. The CDR3 protein is CASRPWGGGPQETQYF. CDR3 coding DNA: TGTGCCAGCAGACCATGGGGCGGGGGCCCCCAAGAGACCCAGTACTTC. The J gene is TRBJ2-5, the V gene TRBV6-1, with D tentatively TRBD2 (7 bases). The CDR3 contains 16 residues. V lost 6 bases and J lost 1, with 18 bases in between. Germline CDR1 MNHNS, CDR2 SASEGT.

This clonotype was counted between two and nine times. V and J are TRBV7-9 and TRBJ2-7; tentatively, D is TRBD1 or TRBD2 (5 bases each). V shed 1 base and J shed 3 bases, with 13 bases lying between them. This CDR3 contains 15 residues. Per the germline V gene, CDR1 is SEHNR and CDR2 is FQNEAQ (reference sequence). Here the CDR3 reads CASSLVRGENYEQYF. In DNA, the CDR3 is TGTGCCAGCAGCTTAGTTCGGGGCGAGAACTACGAGCAGTACTTC.

The chain combines TRBV27 with TRBJ2-1; possibly TRBD1 for D (6 bases). Trimming cost V 5 bases and J 2 bases, with 16 bases left between them. The CDR3 is 16 residues long. Germline V gene sequence: CDR1 MNHEY, CDR2 SMNVEV (reference sequence). CDR3 coding DNA: TGTGCCAGCAGTCCGTCGACAGGCGAAACCTACAATGAGCAGTTCTTC. Translation: CASSPSTGETYNEQFF.

This rearrangement joins TRBV15 to TRBJ1-1; 7 bases are a match to TRBD1. With V trimmed by 1 base and J by 4 bases, 15 bases remained unmatched. Germline V gives CDR1 LNHNV, CDR2 YYDKDF (reference sequence). This CDR3 is 18 amino acids long. In DNA, the CDR3 is TGTGCCACCAGCAGAGCCCAAACCCACGACAGGGACCCCACTGAAGCTTTCTTT. This gives the protein CATSRAQTHDRDPTEAFF.

The chain has TRBV12-3 or TRBV12-4 and TRBJ2-7; D is perhaps TRBD1 or TRBD2 (5 bases each). V lost 6 bases to trimming and J lost 2 bases, with 11 bases between them. The CDR3 is made up of 13 amino acids. CDR3 DNA sequence: TGTGCCAGCAGGCCAGGGACCACCTACGAGCAGTACTTC. This codes for CASRPGTTYEQYF.

This clonotype has just a few counts. The chain joins TRBV12-3 or TRBV12-4 to TRBJ1-1; 11 bases are shared with TRBD1. This CDR3 comprises 16 residues. Trimming cost V 8 bases and J 4 bases; bases outside gene matches: 12. CDR3 region: CASGLGDRGSGTEAFF. The CDR3 DNA reads TGTGCCAGCGGCTTGGGGGACAGGGGGTCGGGCACTGAAGCTTTCTTT.

This clonotype was recorded many times. The chain employs TRBV7-2 and TRBJ2-1, with D perhaps TRBD2 (5 bases). Trimming removed 5 bases from V and 0 bases from J, with 14 bases in between. Germline values: CDR1 SGHTA, CDR2 FQGNSA. CDR3 length: 16 amino acids. The CDR3 DNA sequence: TGTGCCAGCAGCCCTAGCCCGGCAAGCTCCTACAATGAGCAGTTCTTC. Its translation: CASSPSPASSYNEQFF.

The chain recombines TRBV10-3 with TRBJ2-4, with D possibly TRBD1 on 6 matching bases. The CDR3 spans 14 residues. Germline assignment: CDR1 ENHRY and CDR2 SYGVKD. Trimming removed 3 bases from V and 2 bases from J, with 8 bases in between. CDR3 nucleotides: TGTGCCATCAGTGACCGGGACACCAAAAACATTCAGTACTTC. Translating it yields CAISDRDTKNIQYF.

The chain recombines TRBV6-2 or TRBV6-3 with TRBJ2-7; weak D call: TRBD1 (6 bases). This CDR3 spans 15 amino acids. V shed 6 bases and J shed 2 bases, with 17 bases lying between them. CDR1 and CDR2 from the germline V gene are MNHEY and SVGEGT. The CDR3 region is CASSQDSINTYEQYF. The CDR3 DNA reads TGTGCCAGCAGCCAGGACAGCATTAACACCTACGAGCAGTACTTC.

The CDR3 bases are TGTGCCAGCAGTAAACCCGGGACAGGGTACGAGCAGTACTTC. It codes for CASSKPGTGYEQYF. The chain is built from TRBV27 and TRBJ2-7; 9 bases are shared with TRBD1. The germline gives CDR1 MNHEY, CDR2 SMNVEV (reference sequence). This CDR3 contains 14 residues. With V trimmed by 5 bases and J by 4 bases, 6 bases remained unmatched.

The V call is TRBV20-1, the J call TRBJ1-2, with a tentative D call TRBD1 (5 bases). Per germline, CDR1 DFQATT and CDR2 SNEGSKA (reference sequence). Trimming removed 5 bases at V and 2 bases at J, with 18 bases between. There are 15 residues in the CDR3. The chain's CDR3 is CSADRTGGRNYGYTF. The CDR3 DNA reads TGCAGTGCTGACCGGACTGGGGGACGCAACTATGGCTACACCTTC.

The chain has TRBV6-6 and TRBJ2-7, with 15 positions matching TRBD2. V lost 6 bases, J lost 1 base, and 4 bases stayed unmatched. The germline CDR1 and CDR2 sequences are MNHNY and SVGAGI (reference sequence). The CDR3 runs 16 residues. CDR3 sequence (DNA): TGTGCCAGCAGGGGGACTAGCGGGAGGTTTTCCTACGAGCAGTACTTC. Its translation is CASRGTSGRFSYEQYF.